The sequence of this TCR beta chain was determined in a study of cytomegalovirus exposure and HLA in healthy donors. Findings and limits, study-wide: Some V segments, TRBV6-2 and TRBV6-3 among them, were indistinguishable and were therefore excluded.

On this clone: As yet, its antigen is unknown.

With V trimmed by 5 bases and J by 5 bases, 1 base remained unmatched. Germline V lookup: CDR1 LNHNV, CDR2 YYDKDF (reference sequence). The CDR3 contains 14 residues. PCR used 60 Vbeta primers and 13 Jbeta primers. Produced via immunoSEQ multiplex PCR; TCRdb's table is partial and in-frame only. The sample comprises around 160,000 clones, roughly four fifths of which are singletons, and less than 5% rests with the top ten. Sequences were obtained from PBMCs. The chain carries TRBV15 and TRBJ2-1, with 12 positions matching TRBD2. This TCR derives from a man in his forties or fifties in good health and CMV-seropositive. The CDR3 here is CATSRTSGDNEQFF. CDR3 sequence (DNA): TGTGCCACCAGCCGGACTAGCGGGGACAATGAGCAGTTCTTC.